The 20 T cell receptor beta chains in this list originate from one sample, sequenced in a study of blood T cell repertoires in COVID-19. Measured with immunoSEQ multiplex PCR; TCRdb has only the in-frame clones, and not every one. This table holds tens of thousands of clones, 83% found once. The sequencing sample was made of peripheral blood. The receptors stem from a woman aged 80 or over with acute or convalescent COVID-19.

This chain links TRBV14 with TRBJ2-1; 10 bases match TRBD2. Germline CDR1 SGHDN, CDR2 FVKESK. CDR3 length equals 15 residues. V lost 7 bases and J lost 7; bases outside the gene matches: 10. CDR3 sequence (DNA): TGTGCCAGCACCCCTTTAGCGGGAGGAATAAATGAGCAGTTCTTC. It codes for CASTPLAGGINEQFF.

The chain links TRBV5-1 to TRBJ2-5; 7 positions agree with TRBD1. The CDR3 is 15 residues long. J lost 2 bases, V lost 4 bases, and 8 bases had no gene match. Germline lookup yields CDR1 SGHRS and CDR2 YFSETQ. The CDR3 DNA is TGCGCCAGCAGCCTTTCGGGACAGTCACAAGAGACCCAGTACTTC. It is translated as CASSLSGQSQETQYF.

The V gene is TRBV6-6, the J gene TRBJ2-7, with TRBD2 matching over 10 bases. Trimming cost V 4 bases and J 7 bases; bases outside gene matches: 7. There are 14 residues in the CDR3. Per germline, CDR1 MNHNY and CDR2 SVGAGI (reference sequence). CDR3 sequence reads: CASSWKREGREQYF. The CDR3 nucleotides read TGTGCCAGCAGTTGGAAGCGGGAGGGCCGGGAGCAGTACTTC.

The chain has TRBV5-5 and TRBJ2-1; 14 bases line up with TRBD2. With 4 bases clipped from V and 9 bases from J, the junction kept 6 bases outside the gene matches. The germline V gene encodes CDR1 SGHKS and CDR2 YYEKEE (reference sequence). The CDR3 covers 15 residues. CDR3 in amino acids: CASSTTSGRAGEQFF. Here the CDR3 DNA reads TGTGCCAGCAGCACGACTAGCGGGAGGGCCGGTGAGCAGTTCTTC.

This clone was found a few times. CDR3 sequence reads: CASKGGSSYNEQFF. The CDR3, as DNA: TGTGCCAGCAAAGGAGGGAGCTCCTACAATGAGCAGTTCTTC. The chain joins TRBV2 to TRBJ2-1, with a possible D match to TRBD2 (6 bases). The V gene's germline CDR1 is SNHLY and CDR2 FYNNEI. This CDR3 has 14 residues. V gave up 7 bases and J gave up 0 bases, with 10 bases separating them.

V is TRBV11-2 and J is TRBJ2-7; 14 bases agree with TRBD2. Per germline, CDR1 SGHAT and CDR2 FQNNGV. V was clipped by 4 bases and J by 3 bases; unmatched bases: 2. CDR3 length equals 15 residues. The CDR3 sequence: CASSWGTSGSYEQYF. For the CDR3, the DNA is TGTGCCAGCAGCTGGGGGACTAGCGGGAGCTACGAGCAGTACTTC.

The chain is built from TRBV11-3 and TRBJ2-5, with D maybe TRBD2 (5 bases). Germline-derived CDR1 and CDR2 are SGHNT and YENEEA. The CDR3 consists of 16 residues. The V end lost 4 bases, the J end lost 1 base, and 16 bases lay between the germline ends. The CDR3 sequence: CASSSNIGNSQETQYF. DNA of the CDR3: TGTGCCAGCAGCTCGAACATCGGGAACAGCCAAGAGACCCAGTACTTC.

The rearrangement uses TRBV4-3 and TRBJ2-3; the D is unclear. V shed 0 bases and J shed 2 bases, with 6 bases lying between them. Germline-derived CDR1 and CDR2 are LGHNA and YSLEER. The CDR3 sequence is 14 residues long. The CDR3 here is CASSQDYFTDTQYF. CDR3 coding DNA: TGCGCCAGCAGCCAAGACTATTTCACAGATACGCAGTATTTT.

The rearrangement uses TRBV5-1 and TRBJ2-5; 8 bases fit TRBD1. Germline loops: CDR1 SGHRS, CDR2 YFSETQ. CDR3 length equals 15 residues. The V segment lost 4 bases and the J segment 2 bases; nucleotides outside the gene matches: 7. DNA for the CDR3: TGCGCCAGCAGCACCCAGACAGGGGTTCAAGAGACCCAGTACTTC. This translates into CASSTQTGVQETQYF.

The chain has TRBV23-1 and TRBJ2-7, with 9 bases matching TRBD1. TRBV23-1 is an ORF, with its function uncertain. V lost 6 bases, J lost 7 bases, and 1 base stayed unmatched. The CDR3 has 11 residues. CDR3 protein: CASRTGGEQYF. The CDR3 region has the DNA TGCGCCAGCAGGACAGGGGGAGAGCAGTACTTC.

This chain uses TRBV6-5 with TRBJ1-2, with D perhaps matching TRBD1 (6 bases). Trimming stripped 6 bases from V and 5 bases from J, with 13 bases between. Germline V lookup: CDR1 MNHEY, CDR2 SVGAGI. CDR3 size: 13 residues. CDR3 sequence: CASRGPGVYGYTF. The CDR3, as DNA: TGTGCCAGCAGAGGGCCAGGGGTATATGGCTACACCTTC.

A few counts support this clone. The V gene is TRBV7-2, the J gene TRBJ2-7; 8 bases agree with TRBD2. This CDR3 spans 14 amino acids. The V segment lost 5 bases and the J segment 3 bases; nucleotides outside the gene matches: 6. Germline loops: CDR1 SGHTA, CDR2 FQGNSA. The CDR3 DNA reads TGTGCCAGCAGCCCAGCCGGGACTAGCTACGAGCAGTACTTC. Translation: CASSPAGTSYEQYF.

This clone was recorded a few times. This chain joins TRBV7-6 and TRBJ2-7; possible D gene TRBD2, 5 bases. The CDR3 has 14 amino acids. Germline V gene sequence: CDR1 SGHVS, CDR2 FNYEAQ. Trimming left V 5 bases short and J 0 bases short, with 11 bases between. The DNA for the CDR3 is TGTGCCAGCAGCCCAGCGGCCCACTCCTACGAGCAGTACTTC. Translated: CASSPAAHSYEQYF.

This rearrangement joins TRBV11-2 to TRBJ2-7; 7 bases are a match to TRBD1. Per the germline V gene, CDR1 is SGHAT and CDR2 is FQNNGV. The V segment lost 10 bases and the J segment 7 bases; nucleotides outside the gene matches: 19. The CDR3 covers 15 residues. CDR3 region: CAIQRGQGRFEEQYF. In nucleotides, the CDR3 is TGTGCCATTCAAAGGGGGCAGGGTCGGTTTGAGGAGCAGTACTTC.

The V and J genes are TRBV2 and TRBJ2-3; 7 bases line up with TRBD2. In germline, CDR1 is SNHLY, CDR2 FYNNEI. The V gene end was trimmed by 6 bases and the J gene end by 0 bases; junction bases not matched to a gene: 3. CDR3 length: 14 residues. CDR3 nucleotide sequence: TGTGCCAGCAGACTAGCGTCTAGCACAGATACGCAGTATTTT. This sequence encodes CASRLASSTDTQYF.

The chain joins TRBV10-3 to TRBJ2-5, with 13 bases identical to TRBD2. CDR1 is ENHRY, CDR2 SYGVKD, per germline. Germline trimming cut 8 bases from V and 5 bases from J; bases unmatched to any gene: 11. The CDR3 has 16 amino acids. The CDR3 sequence is CAISSGLAGARETQYF. CDR3 coding DNA: TGTGCCATCTCATCAGGACTAGCGGGAGCTAGGGAGACCCAGTACTTC.

J is TRBJ2-3 and V is TRBV6-2 or TRBV6-3; a weak D match, TRBD2 (5 bases). The CDR3 is 16 amino acids. V was shortened by 6 bases and J by 4 bases, with 20 bases between the two germline ends. Germline loops: CDR1 MNHEY, CDR2 SVGEGT. CDR3 residues: CASSRPATRWADTQYF. The CDR3 DNA reads TGTGCCAGCAGCCGTCCCGCTACTAGGTGGGCAGATACGCAGTATTTT.

CDR3 sequence: CASSYRQGRDNEQFF. CDR3 coding DNA: TGCGCCAGCAGCTACAGACAGGGGCGGGACAATGAGCAGTTCTTC. This chain connects TRBV5-1 to TRBJ2-1; 8 bases agree with TRBD1. V dropped 3 bases and J dropped 5; count of bases not matched to a gene: 7. Germline loops: CDR1 SGHRS, CDR2 YFSETQ. This CDR3 is 15 amino acids long.

In DNA, the CDR3 is TGTGCCAGCAGCCAAGAGGCAATAGCGGGGGGTCGGCAGTTCTTC. Amino acid sequence: CASSQEAIAGGRQFF. The chain couples TRBV3-1 (or the pseudogene TRBV3-2) to TRBJ2-1; 10 nucleotides agree with TRBD2. From germline, CDR1 is LGHDT and CDR2 YNNKEL (reference sequence). The CDR3 totals 15 residues. Unmatched junction bases numbered 8, after V lost 0 bases and J lost 12 bases.

V gene TRBV28 combines with J gene TRBJ2-7, with 7 bases matching TRBD1. The CDR3 sequence is 14 residues long. CDR1 is MDHEN, CDR2 SYDVKM, per germline. Trimming took 5 bases from V and 3 from J; bases not matched to a gene: 7. Here the CDR3 reads CASSLGGQIYEQYF. CDR3 DNA sequence: TGTGCCAGCAGTCTAGGGGGACAGATCTACGAGCAGTACTTC.